The next 31 T cell receptor beta chains were all read from a single sample in a study of blood T cell repertoires in COVID-19. Method: immunoSEQ multiplex PCR; TCRdb's copy keeps in-frame clones and lacks some. This table has roughly 150,000 clones, 87% appearing once. Sequencing was done on a sample of peripheral blood. These receptors were taken from a woman aged 70-85 years with COVID-19, enrolled during active disease.

The J gene is TRBJ1-4, the V gene TRBV5-1; the D is unclear. This CDR3 region has 16 residues. Germline CDR1 reads SGHRS; CDR2 reads YFSETQ. V lost 2 bases and J lost 0, with 11 bases in between. In DNA, the CDR3 is TGCGCCAGCAGCTTAACATACACAGCAACTAATGAAAAACTGTTTTTT. Its translation: CASSLTYTATNEKLFF.

The V gene is TRBV5-1, the J gene TRBJ1-4; D uncertain. The germline gives CDR1 SGHRS, CDR2 YFSETQ. V lost 1 base, J lost 7 bases, and 14 bases lay in between. This CDR3 comprises 15 residues. The DNA of the CDR3 is TGCGCCAGCAGCTTGCGGGCGGGGAGATTTGAAAAACTGTTTTTT. As protein: CASSLRAGRFEKLFF.

The chain carries TRBV2 and TRBJ1-1, with unresolved D. V shed 3 bases and J shed 0 bases, with 5 bases lying between them. This CDR3 region has 13 residues. Germline V gene lookup returns CDR1 SNHLY and CDR2 FYNNEI. CDR3 sequence reads: CASSDGLNTEAFF. The CDR3 DNA reads TGTGCCAGCAGTGATGGCTTGAACACTGAAGCTTTCTTT.

This clone was seen just once. The chain carries TRBV7-9 and TRBJ1-1; maybe TRBD1 (6 bases). The ends were cut back, 5 bases at V and 2 bases at J, with 12 bases in the middle. The CDR3 length is 14 residues. The germline CDR1 and CDR2 sequences are SEHNR and FQNEAQ (reference sequence). CDR3 nucleotides: TGTGCCAGCAGCCGAGCGGACAGTAACACTGAAGCTTTCTTT. This translates into CASSRADSNTEAFF.

About this clone: Other nucleotide sequences from this sample produce the same CDR3. CDR3 nucleotide sequence: TGTGCCAGCAGTTTCGACAGCGTCTATGGCTACACCTTC. It is translated as CASSFDSVYGYTF. The chain joins TRBV28 to TRBJ1-2; TRBD1 might be the D (5 bases). Per germline, CDR1 MDHEN and CDR2 SYDVKM. V was trimmed by 3 bases and J by 4 bases, leaving 9 bases between them. The CDR3 has 13 amino acids.

The chain recombines TRBV18 with TRBJ2-3, with 8 bases fitting TRBD2. V lost 8 bases to trimming and J lost 2 bases; unmatched junction nucleotides: 6. Germline V gene sequence: CDR1 KGHSH, CDR2 LQKENI. The CDR3 consists of 14 residues. CDR3 DNA sequence: TGTGCCAGCGCAACTAGCGGCCCCACAGATACGCAGTATTTT. Its translation is CASATSGPTDTQYF.

The chain joins TRBV9 to TRBJ1-3; a possible D gene is TRBD1 (5 bases). The CDR3 is 16 residues long. Trimming removed 3 bases at V and 2 bases at J, with 15 bases between. The V gene's germline CDR1 is SGDLS and CDR2 YYNGEE. CDR3 region: CASSETPGGAGNTIYF. The CDR3 nucleotides are TGTGCCAGCAGCGAGACCCCCGGAGGGGCTGGAAACACCATATATTTT.

The chain carries TRBV7-3 and TRBJ2-3; 7 nucleotides line up with TRBD2. With 5 bases clipped from V and 0 bases from J, the junction kept 5 bases outside the gene matches. The CDR3 has 15 residues. The germline CDR1 and CDR2 sequences are SGHTA and FQGTGA. CDR3 amino acids: CASSPLAASTDTQYF. CDR3 coding DNA: TGTGCCAGCAGCCCGCTAGCGGCTAGCACAGATACGCAGTATTTT.

The J gene is TRBJ1-5, the V gene TRBV18, with D possibly matching TRBD1 (6 bases). The CDR3 length is 14 residues. The germline V and J ends were trimmed by 6 bases and 0 bases, with 9 bases remaining between them. Germline CDR1 KGHSH, CDR2 LQKENI. This CDR3 is CASSGDISNQPQHF. CDR3 nucleotide sequence: TGTGCCAGCTCCGGGGACATTAGCAATCAGCCCCAGCATTTT.

The genes are TRBV18 and TRBJ2-1; TRBD2 matches at 8 bases. The ends lost 2 bases at V and 2 bases at J; junction bases unmatched: 2. Germline V gene sequence: CDR1 KGHSH, CDR2 LQKENI. The CDR3 is 15 amino acids. The CDR3 coding sequence is TGTGCCAGCTCACCAGGCGGGGGGACCTACAATGAGCAGTTCTTC. Translating it yields CASSPGGGTYNEQFF.

The gene calls are TRBV9 and TRBJ1-2; 9 bases agree with TRBD1. Unmatched junction bases numbered 1, after V lost 4 bases and J lost 0 bases. Germline values: CDR1 SGDLS, CDR2 YYNGEE. The CDR3 has 14 amino acids. CDR3 sequence: CASSRDRANYGYTF. CDR3 sequence (DNA): TGTGCCAGCAGCCGGGACAGGGCTAACTATGGCTACACCTTC. Together with reference TRBV9 and TRBJ1-2, the CDR3 gives the full variable domain: DSGVTQTPKHLITATGQRVTLRCSPRSGDLSVYWYQQSLDQGLQFLIQYYNGEERAKGNILERFSAQQFPDLHSELNLSSLELGDSALYFCASSRDRANYGYTFGSGTRLTVV.

This chain connects TRBV6-5 to TRBJ1-1; TRBD1 is a possible D gene (6 bases). Germline V gene sequence: CDR1 MNHEY, CDR2 SVGAGI. V was clipped by 2 bases and J by 1 base, with 14 bases between them. The CDR3 is made up of 16 amino acids. CDR3: CASSYPTQGANTEAFF. The CDR3 DNA sequence: TGTGCCAGCAGTTACCCCACACAGGGAGCGAACACTGAAGCTTTCTTT.

For the CDR3, the DNA is TGTGCCGCCGGGGAGTTTTATAATTCACCCCTCCACTTT. Amino acids: CAAGEFYNSPLHF. The chain is built from TRBV6-5 and TRBJ1-6; D is unclear. This CDR3 has 13 residues. V lost 11 bases and J 4 bases, leaving 12 bases between the germline ends. Germline CDR1 is MNHEY and CDR2 is SVGAGI.

The V and J genes are TRBV5-4 and TRBJ1-2; D perhaps matches TRBD1 (5 bases). The CDR3 runs 12 residues. Germline V lookup: CDR1 SGHNT, CDR2 YYREEE (reference sequence). Trimming left V 4 bases short and J 8 bases short, with 12 bases between. The CDR3, as DNA: TGTGCCAGCAGCCCGCAGGGTATCGGCTACACCTTC. Protein product: CASSPQGIGYTF.

The chain couples TRBV24-1 to TRBJ2-3; 10 positions match TRBD1. The V segment lost 4 bases and the J segment 4 bases; nucleotides outside the gene matches: 10. This CDR3 region has 17 residues. Germline V gene data show CDR1 as KGHDR and CDR2 as SFDVKD. The DNA for the CDR3 is TGTGCCACCAGTGACACCCGGGACAGGGGTGTCGCAGATACGCAGTATTTT. Its protein product is CATSDTRDRGVADTQYF.

The table lists this clone with a count of one. The V call is TRBV5-1, the J call TRBJ1-1; 7 bases match TRBD1. The germline V gene has CDR1 SGHRS and CDR2 YFSETQ. The trim removed 3 bases at V and 8 bases at J, leaving 13 bases unmatched. The CDR3 totals 15 residues. The CDR3 region is CASSSDRVFNPEAFF. Here the CDR3 DNA reads TGCGCCAGCAGCTCTGACAGGGTCTTTAATCCGGAAGCTTTCTTT.

This clone has just one count. The rearrangement links TRBV27 to TRBJ2-1; a possible D gene is TRBD2 (5 bases). The CDR3 totals 16 residues. The germline CDR1 and CDR2 sequences are MNHEY and SMNVEV (reference sequence). V was pared by 1 base and J by 4 bases, with 14 bases between. DNA for the CDR3: TGTGCCAGCAGTTTATACGGGAAGGGCGGGTACAATGAGCAGTTCTTC. Its protein product is CASSLYGKGGYNEQFF.

The J gene is TRBJ1-2, the V gene TRBV5-4; 8 bases agree with TRBD1. CDR3 length: 15 residues. The trim removed 2 bases at V and 5 bases at J, leaving 8 bases unmatched. Germline CDR1 reads SGHNT; CDR2 reads YYREEE (reference sequence). The CDR3 loop is CASSLRQGASYGYTF. CDR3 sequence (DNA): TGTGCCAGCAGCTTAAGGCAGGGGGCGTCATATGGCTACACCTTC.

This clone was observed a single time. This chain joins TRBV28 and TRBJ1-2; 7 bases fit TRBD1. The V segment lost 2 bases and the J segment 8 bases; nucleotides outside the gene matches: 11. This CDR3 spans 15 amino acids. Germline V CDR1 and CDR2: MDHEN, SYDVKM. The CDR3 bases are TGTGCCAGCAGTTTAGACCCCGGGACAGCTCAAGGCTACACCTTC. The encoded protein is CASSLDPGTAQGYTF.

The J gene is TRBJ2-7, the V gene TRBV7-9; possible D gene TRBD1, 7 bases. CDR3 length: 15 residues. The germline gives CDR1 SEHNR, CDR2 FQNEAQ (reference sequence). V gave up 1 base and J gave up 4 bases, with 14 bases separating them. CDR3 sequence: CASSLGAGGLYEQYF. The CDR3 DNA is TGTGCCAGCAGCTTAGGGGCAGGGGGGCTATACGAGCAGTACTTC.

The gene calls are TRBV5-4 and TRBJ1-2; D gene ambiguous. Germline V gene sequence: CDR1 SGHNT, CDR2 YYREEE (reference sequence). V lost 4 bases to trimming and J lost 7 bases, with 17 bases between them. CDR3 length equals 14 residues. In DNA, the CDR3 is TGTGCCAGCAGCCCTGGGGAGGGTATACGTGGCTACACCTTC. This encodes CASSPGEGIRGYTF.

This chain links TRBV5-1 with TRBJ1-1, with 8 bases aligning to TRBD1. Germline V gene data show CDR1 as SGHRS and CDR2 as YFSETQ. The CDR3 consists of 15 residues. J lost 4 bases, V lost 3 bases, and 8 bases had no gene match. The CDR3 loop is CASSSEDRVGTEAFF. In DNA, the CDR3 is TGCGCCAGCAGCTCGGAGGACAGGGTTGGCACTGAAGCTTTCTTT.

The rearrangement joins TRBV28 to TRBJ1-1, with TRBD1 matching over 8 bases. The junction had 9 bases not matched to a gene; V was cut back by 7 bases and J by 5 bases. CDR3 size: 14 residues. CDR1 is MDHEN and CDR2 is SYDVKM in the germline V gene. This CDR3 reads CASITQGAHTEAFF. Here the CDR3 DNA reads TGTGCCAGCATTACCCAGGGGGCGCATACTGAAGCTTTCTTT.

This chain uses TRBV5-1 with TRBJ2-7; 9 bases are a match to TRBD2. The CDR3 runs 15 residues. V lost 0 bases to trimming and J lost 3 bases; unmatched junction nucleotides: 4. Germline V lookup: CDR1 SGHRS, CDR2 YFSETQ. Here the CDR3 reads CASSLASGEFYEQYF. The CDR3 DNA reads TGCGCCAGCAGCTTGGCTAGCGGGGAATTCTACGAGCAGTACTTC. The full variable domain, its missing parts supplied by reference TRBV5-1 and TRBJ2-7, is KAGVTQTPRYLIKTRGQQVTLSCSPISGHRSVSWYQQTPGQGLQFLFEYFSETQRNKGNFPGRFSGRQFSNSRSEMNVSTLELGDSALYLCASSLASGEFYEQYFGPGTRLTVT.

The genes are TRBV5-1 and TRBJ2-5, with D unclear. The length of the CDR3 is 17 residues. The germline V gene has CDR1 SGHRS and CDR2 YFSETQ. The germline V and J ends were trimmed by 0 bases and 0 bases, with 15 bases remaining between them. The CDR3 protein is CASSLGPRRHNQETQYF. CDR3 sequence (DNA): TGCGCCAGCAGCTTGGGCCCCCGTCGACATAACCAAGAGACCCAGTACTTC.

CDR3 sequence (DNA): TGCAGCGGATCTACAGGGTTCGGGTTGGGAGAGACCCAGTACTTC. This gives the protein CSGSTGFGLGETQYF. V gene TRBV29-1 combines with J gene TRBJ2-5; TRBD1 might be the D (6 bases). V was clipped by 7 bases and J by 4 bases, with 22 bases between them. The CDR3 runs 15 residues. Germline CDR1 reads SQVTM; CDR2 reads ANQGSEA.

J is TRBJ1-2 and V is TRBV29-1, with TRBD1 as a possible D gene (5 bases). The CDR3 loop spans 13 amino acids. Germline V lookup: CDR1 SQVTM, CDR2 ANQGSEA. With 5 bases removed from V and 6 bases from J, the gap between germline ends came to 16 bases. CDR3 nucleotides: TGCAGCGTTACACAGGTGTCAGATAATGGCTACACCTTC. Amino acid sequence: CSVTQVSDNGYTF.

The chain uses TRBV28 and TRBJ2-5; 11 bases are a match to TRBD1. V lost 3 bases, J lost 6 bases, and 9 bases stayed unmatched. Germline V gene sequence: CDR1 MDHEN, CDR2 SYDVKM. This CDR3 has 16 amino acids. CDR3 DNA: TGTGCCAGCAGTTTTCCCGGACAGGGGGCACGAAAGACCCAGTACTTC. Its protein is CASSFPGQGARKTQYF.

The chain carries TRBV28 and TRBJ1-1; D gene unclear. Deletions cut 6 bases from V and 3 bases from J, with 8 bases between. Germline CDR1 is MDHEN and CDR2 is SYDVKM. The CDR3 runs 12 residues. CDR3: CASRALYTEAFF. CDR3 nucleotide sequence: TGTGCCAGCAGGGCCCTTTACACTGAAGCTTTCTTT.

The chain carries TRBV19 and TRBJ2-5; 8 positions agree with TRBD2. The V and J ends lost 6 bases and 7 bases, in that order; junction bases with no gene match: 1. The CDR3 is made up of 11 amino acids. The germline CDR1 and CDR2 sequences are LNHDA and SQIVND (reference sequence). DNA of the CDR3: TGTGCCAGTAGCCTAGCGGGGACCCAGTACTTC. This gives the protein CASSLAGTQYF. Filled out from reference TRBV19 and TRBJ2-5, the complete variable domain reads DGGITQSPKYLFRKEGQNVTLSCEQNLNHDAMYWYRQDPGQGLRLIYYSQIVNDFQKGDIAEGYSVSREKKESFPLTVTSAQKNPTAFYLCASSLAGTQYFGPGTRLLVL.

The chain uses TRBV12-3 or TRBV12-4 and TRBJ1-5; TRBD1 aligns across 8 bases. The J segment lost 7 bases and the V segment lost 8 bases, leaving 7 bases of the junction unmatched. This CDR3 contains 13 residues. DNA for the CDR3: TGTGCCAGCGAGCAGGGGGCTGGGCAGCCCCAGCATTTT. Translating it yields CASEQGAGQPQHF.